A selection of T cell receptor beta chains follows, all from one sample in a study of regulatory T cells in long-lasting Graves disease. TCRdb re-derived calls from the multiplex PCR reads in MiXCR, one entry per CDR3 protein. The table shows about 440,000 distinct CDR3 sequences, with about 15% occurring only once. The same sample was also used in a study of T cells in Graves' hyperthyroidism and ophthalmopathy.

The sequences come from peripheral blood mononuclear cells (PBMCs), collected at new diagnosis, from a patient treated with antithyroid drugs. The receptors were gathered from a woman younger than 45 with Graves disease. CDR3s include the opening cysteine and the closing phenylalanine or tryptophan. D genes are given only for firm matches. Size is stated for part of the rows, as once, few or many counts, or as a class when the clone is expanded.

>TRBV9|-|many|TRBJ2-7
TGTGCCAGCAGCGTATCTCCGTCGGGGAGCTCCTACGAGCAGTACTTC
CASSVSPSGSSYEQYF
>TRBV11-2|-|many|TRBJ2-1
TGTGCCAGCAGACTAGCCACTATCTACAATGAGCAGTTCTTC
CASRLATIYNEQFF
>TRBV3-1|-|-|TRBJ2-3
TGTGCCAGCAGCCAGCGGGATTCCCCCACAGATACGCAGTATTTT
CASSQRDSPTDTQYF
>TRBV27|TRBD1|many|TRBJ2-3
TGTGCCAGCAGTTTATTGGGGACAGGAGTAACAGATACGCAGTATTTT
CASSLLGTGVTDTQYF
>TRBV15|TRBD2|few|TRBJ2-3
TGTGCCACCAGCAGAGAGGCTAGCGGAGGCACAGATACGCAGTATTTT
CATSREASGGTDTQYF
>TRBV7-9|TRBD2|many|TRBJ2-1
TGTGCCAGCAGCTTAGCGGCAGGGAGGGGATTTAATGAGCAGTTCTTC
CASSLAAGRGFNEQFF
>TRBV4-1|-|-|TRBJ1-2
TGCGCCAGCAGCCAAGCCCCGGGACGGTATGGCTACACCTTC
CASSQAPGRYGYTF
>TRBV10-1|TRBD2|many|TRBJ2-5
TGCGCCAGCAGTGAGGCGGGAGCGGGGCAAGAGACCCAGTACTTC
CASSEAGAGQETQYF
>TRBV20-1|TRBD2|many|TRBJ2-1
TGCAGTGCGGAAGCGGGAGAGCTGGGTGATGAGCAGTTCTTC
CSAEAGELGDEQFF
>TRBV11-2|-|many|TRBJ2-1
TGTGCCAGCAGCTTAGACAAGAATGAGCAGTTCTTC
CASSLDKNEQFF
>TRBV20-1|TRBD2|-|TRBJ2-2
TGCAGTGCTAGACTAGCGGGAGGCCGGGCCGGGGAGCTGTTTTTT
CSARLAGGRAGELFF
>TRBV28|-|many|TRBJ1-1
TGTGCCAGCCACACTCTAGCCCGGCTTGTCAAGACTGAAGCTTTCTTT
CASHTLARLVKTEAFF
>TRBV19|TRBD2|-|TRBJ2-5
TGTGCCAGCCTCGGACTAGCGGGAGGGTTGTACTTC
CASLGLAGGLYF
>TRBV5-1|TRBD1|many|TRBJ2-4
TGCGCCAGCAGCTTGGAAGGGACAGAGGTAGACATTCAGTACTTC
CASSLEGTEVDIQYF
>TRBV12-3/TRBV12-4|TRBD2|many|TRBJ2-1
TGTGCCAGCACCGAATCCGGGACTAGCACCGCGAGTGAGCAGTTCTTC
CASTESGTSTASEQFF
>TRBV6-1|-|-|TRBJ2-1
TGTGCCACTAGGCTCGGCGGGACCGGCAATGAGCAGTTCTTC
CATRLGGTGNEQFF
>TRBV5-5|TRBD2|many|TRBJ2-7
TGTGCCAGCAGCTTGGGGGGACTAGCGGTCTACGAGCAGTACTTC
CASSLGGLAVYEQYF
>TRBV7-3|-|few|TRBJ2-2
TGTGCCAGCAGCTTAAGGGTTAGCTCCTTGAGCGGCGGGGAGCTGTTTTTT
CASSLRVSSLSGGELFF
>TRBV7-9|TRBD2|many|TRBJ2-5
TGTGCCGCCCCCTCCGCGGGAGGAGGAGAGACCCAGTACTTC
CAAPSAGGGETQYF
>TRBV11-2|-|many|TRBJ2-3
TGTGCCAGCAGCCCACCCCCCGGGGGCAGGTCAGATACGCAGTATTTT
CASSPPPGGRSDTQYF
>TRBV4-1|-|-|TRBJ1-6
TGCGCCAGCAGCCAAGAGGGGACACCAACCTATAATTCACCCCTCCACTTT
CASSQEGTPTYNSPLHF
>TRBV9|-|few|TRBJ2-3
TGTGCCAGCAGCGTAGTGGGGGAGGGCACAGATACGCAGTATTTT
CASSVVGEGTDTQYF
>TRBV19|TRBD1|few|TRBJ1-5
TGTGCCAGTAGTATCCTCATGGGACAGGGGAATCAGCCCCAGCATTTT
CASSILMGQGNQPQHF
>TRBV12-3/TRBV12-4|TRBD2|many|TRBJ2-1
TGTGCCAGCAGTTTCTTAGCGGGGGGCTCCTACAATGAGCAGTTCTTC
CASSFLAGGSYNEQFF
>TRBV7-9|-|many|TRBJ2-3
TGTGCCAGCAGCTTAGCGGTGGGAGGCCCCACAGATACGCAGTATTTT
CASSLAVGGPTDTQYF
>TRBV10-2|-|many|TRBJ1-5
TGCGCCAGCAGGGGGATTAAGGGCAATCAGCCCCAGCATTTT
CASRGIKGNQPQHF
>TRBV20-1|-|many|TRBJ2-1
TGCAGTGCTCTTACAGGGGGGGGACGCAATGAGCAGTTCTTC
CSALTGGGRNEQFF
>TRBV12-3/TRBV12-4|-|many|TRBJ1-1
TGTGCCAGCAGTTTTTCAGGAGTTAACACTGAAGCTTTCTTT
CASSFSGVNTEAFF
>TRBV12-3/TRBV12-4|-|-|TRBJ2-7
TGTGCCAGCAGGCCCGGACAGTCCTACGGGCAGTACTTC
CASRPGQSYGQYF
>TRBV29-1|-|-|TRBJ2-2
-
CSVKVPGQGASPGSCFF
>TRBV12-3/TRBV12-4|TRBD1|-|TRBJ1-1
TGTGCCAGCAGTAACCTACAGGGGGGCGCTGAAGCTTTCTTT
CASSNLQGGAEAFF
>TRBV12-3/TRBV12-4|-|many|TRBJ2-5
TGTGCCAGCAGCCTGACGCAAGAGACCCAGTACTTC
CASSLTQETQYF
>TRBV11-1|TRBD2|-|TRBJ2-2
TGTGCCAGCAGCCGGACTAGCCTGCGGGGGGGGGAGCTGTTTTTT
CASSRTSLRGGELFF
>TRBV6-1|TRBD2|-|TRBJ2-3
TGTGCCAGCACCTACGGGCTAGCGGGAGGCCCCCCTAGCACAGATACGCAGTATTTT
CASTYGLAGGPPSTDTQYF
>TRBV27|-|few|TRBJ2-7
TGTGCCAGCAGTTTAACAGGACCCCCGATGGAGCAGTACTTC
CASSLTGPPMEQYF
>TRBV5-1|TRBD2|many|TRBJ2-3
TGCGCCAGCAGCCTCGGACTAGCGGGCACAGATACGCAGTATTTT
CASSLGLAGTDTQYF
>TRBV29-1|-|few|TRBJ2-5
TGCAGCCTGAGAGGGGCGGGTTACCAAGAGACCCAGTACTTC
CSLRGAGYQETQYF
>TRBV24-1|-|few|TRBJ1-5
TGTGCCACCAGTGGACAGACCAATCAGCCCCAGCATTTT
CATSGQTNQPQHF
>TRBV4-2|-|-|TRBJ1-4
TGTGCCAGCAGCCAAGATCCGATAGGGGACGGAAATGAAAAACTGTTTTTT
CASSQDPIGDGNEKLFF
>TRBV7-9|-|few|TRBJ1-4
TGTGCCAGCAGCTTATCTTTTTCAGGGTATTCCTCCCGGGGGGAGATCAAACTGTTTTTT
CASSLSFSGYSSRGEIKLFF
>TRBV11-2|-|few|TRBJ1-1
TGTGCCAGCAGCCCAGCAGCGGGGGTCACTGAAGCTTTCTTT
CASSPAAGVTEAFF